Listed here is a single T cell receptor beta chain. The sample originates from a study of control samples from healthy donors and cancer patients. Trimming at V came to 0 bases and at J to 3 bases, leaving 3 bases not matched to a gene. Germline CDR1 SGHRS, CDR2 YFSETQ. The CDR3 has 15 residues. Data came from immunoSEQ multiplex PCR; TCRdb stores just in-frame clones and leaves some out. Among more than 150,000 clones listed, 93% were seen once. The sequence derives from a man aged 50 to 59 in good health. The sample was blood. The genes are TRBV5-1 and TRBJ2-7; 10 bases are a match to TRBD2. In DNA, the CDR3 is TGCGCCAGCAGCTTGGAGTCTAGCGGGAGCTACGAGCAGTACTTC. Its protein product is CASSLESSGSYEQYF.